What follows are 9 T cell receptor beta chains derived from one specimen sequenced in a study of blood T cell repertoires in COVID-19. TCRdb's table, derived via immunoSEQ multiplex PCR, lists solely in-frame clones and lacks some. The sample yields about 200,000 clones, around nine tenths seen once. Sequencing used peripheral blood. All receptors derive from a man aged 55 to 69 with active or convalescent COVID-19.

This clone was detected once. V gene TRBV20-1 combines with J gene TRBJ2-3; D not certain. There are 11 residues in the CDR3. Trimming removed 5 bases at V and 10 bases at J, with 13 bases between. Looked up from germline, CDR1 is DFQATT and CDR2 is SNEGSKA (reference sequence). The CDR3 nucleotides read TGCAGTGCTGCTCCGTCGGCGGCGCAGTATTTT. Protein sequence: CSAAPSAAQYF.

V is TRBV10-1 and J is TRBJ2-5; 8 nucleotides agree with TRBD2. Germline trimming cut 2 bases from V and 1 base from J; bases unmatched to any gene: 6. Looked up from germline, CDR1 is WNHNN and CDR2 is SYGVQD (reference sequence). This CDR3 region has 16 residues. The DNA of the CDR3 is TGCGCCAGCAGTGAGGGGGTAGCGGGGAGCCAAGAGACCCAGTACTTC. Protein sequence: CASSEGVAGSQETQYF.

The V and J genes are TRBV19 and TRBJ2-7, with TRBD1 matching over 8 bases. Trimming cost V 3 bases and J 1 base; bases outside gene matches: 8. CDR3 size: 16 residues. Germline V lookup: CDR1 LNHDA, CDR2 SQIVND (reference sequence). Written as DNA, the CDR3 is TGTGCCAGTAGTATTACCGGGACAGGAAAATCCTACGAGCAGTACTTC. Residues: CASSITGTGKSYEQYF.

This rearrangement joins TRBV9 to TRBJ1-2; tentative D call: TRBD1 (5 bases). V was pared by 0 bases and J by 6 bases, with 21 bases between. The length of the CDR3 is 17 residues. Germline V gene sequence: CDR1 SGDLS, CDR2 YYNGEE. CDR3 sequence reads: CASSVATRRGCSNGYTF. CDR3 nucleotide sequence: TGTGCCAGCAGCGTAGCTACGAGGAGGGGCTGTTCGAATGGCTACACCTTC.

The V and J genes are TRBV7-2 and TRBJ1-1; no clear D. Germline CDR1 reads SGHTA; CDR2 reads FQGNSA. The CDR3 totals 15 residues. The V end lost 1 base, the J end lost 0 bases, and 9 bases lay between the germline ends. The CDR3 region is CASSLGGRMNTEAFF. For the CDR3, the DNA is TGTGCCAGCAGCTTAGGTGGCAGGATGAACACTGAAGCTTTCTTT.

The V gene is TRBV6-6, the J gene TRBJ2-3; possible D gene TRBD1, 6 bases. The germline CDR1 and CDR2 sequences are MNHNY and SVGAGI (reference sequence). This CDR3 is 15 amino acids long. V was cut by 6 bases and J by 2 bases, with 15 bases left in between. This CDR3 is CASRRDTLNTDTQYF. For the CDR3, the DNA is TGTGCCAGCAGGAGGGACACTCTAAACACAGATACGCAGTATTTT.

The chain carries TRBV10-1 and TRBJ1-2, with 10 bases identical to TRBD1. Unmatched junction bases numbered 10, after V lost 4 bases and J lost 5 bases. Germline V lookup: CDR1 WNHNN, CDR2 SYGVQD (reference sequence). The CDR3 totals 16 residues. The CDR3 sequence is CASSAVLGQGEYGYTF. For the CDR3, the DNA is TGCGCCAGCAGTGCCGTGCTAGGACAGGGGGAGTATGGCTACACCTTC.

V usage is TRBV29-1 and J usage is TRBJ2-7; the match to TRBD1 covers 8 bases. The CDR3 sequence is 15 residues long. Trimming took 3 bases from V and 2 from J; bases not matched to a gene: 9. Germline V gene sequence: CDR1 SQVTM, CDR2 ANQGSEA. The CDR3 reads CSVEGVQGAPYEQYF. As DNA, the CDR3 is TGCAGCGTTGAGGGGGTTCAGGGGGCTCCCTACGAGCAGTACTTC.

This clone was seen a few times. The sample holds other DNA sequences that translate to the same CDR3. This chain uses TRBV10-3 with TRBJ1-2; 7 bases are a match to TRBD1. This CDR3 contains 14 residues. Losses at the gene ends were 2 bases for V and 3 bases for J; bases not matched to a gene: 3. The germline gives CDR1 ENHRY, CDR2 SYGVKD. The CDR3 loop reads CAISEARGDYGYTF. In DNA, the CDR3 is TGTGCCATCAGTGAGGCCAGGGGGGACTATGGCTACACCTTC.